This record looks at one T cell receptor (beta chain) sequence and its context. Its recognized antigen is unknown. One base away there is no much larger clone; base qualities are not given. Stable Graves' hyperthyroidism was defined as the absence of progression to ophthalmopathy over 18 months of follow-up. Hyperthyroidism patients were newly diagnosed, had a disease duration of under 2 months, and were aged 18 to 65 years. The study excluded patients with uncontrolled infections, other autoimmune diseases, pregnancy or lactation. Diagnoses were established on the basis of clinical symptoms, serum thyroxine and TRAb, thyroid ultrasound, and orbital computed tomography. PBMCs were separated from roughly 9.6 ml of fresh peripheral blood using Ficoll-Paque density gradient centrifugation. Total RNA was extracted with Trizol reagent, and quality was checked on an Agilent 2100 Bioanalyzer. The entry originates in a study of T cells in Graves' hyperthyroidism and ophthalmopathy (dated by TCRdb to the late 2010s). About the full investigation: Peripheral blood samples were taken at initial diagnosis, before any treatment was given. TCR V-J signatures able to tell the groups apart were searched for in a discovery cohort of 100 patients, of whom over 40 had Graves' ophthalmopathy and 57 had stable Graves' hyperthyroidism. An independent validation cohort of under 20 hyperthyroidism patients and approximately 17 patients who later progressed to ophthalmopathy tested prospective prediction of ophthalmopathy. The 95 to 100 discovery patients were randomly divided into training and test sets at a 7:3 ratio. The study also compared thyroid tissue and blood T-cell repertoires from a handful of Graves' hyperthyroidism patients. After blood sampling, hyperthyroidism patients were treated with methimazole at a starting dose of 30 mg daily, and ophthalmopathy patients were treated with high-dose intravenous methylprednisolone. According to the paper, TCR Vbeta CDR3 sequencing was carried out on more than 120 peripheral blood samples, which came from 40 to 45 ophthalmopathy, 80 or so hyperthyroidism and approximately 17 progressor patients.

The research as a whole found: In validation, the model predicted progression to ophthalmopathy with 65% to 71% sensitivity and 72.22% specificity, a median of around six months before onset. A 13 V-J signature model separated ophthalmopathy from stable hyperthyroidism, with approximately 87% sensitivity and roughly 82% specificity in cross-validation and 80%/75% in testing. No statistical method was used to fix the sample size in advance, and group allocation was not hidden from the investigators. Most expanded thyroid clonotypes (frequency above 0.001) were also found in blood, which suggests that blood repertoires may mirror thyroid immune responses.

TCR beta CDR3 regions were amplified from RNA transcripts. The TCR CDR3 was subjected to a first round of RT-PCR using the HTBI primer set and the Qiagen OneStep RT-PCR kit. The libraries were constructed in a second round of multiplex PCR and then size-selected and purified. Sequencing of the libraries was done on an Illumina HiSeq2000 using paired-end 100 bp reads. Turning to the authors' computational methods: SOAPnuke was used to process the raw data, with reads discarded if the reads contained adapters or uncalled bases, had a mean Phred below 15, or lacked an exact constant-primer or identifier match. COPE v1.2.5 was used to merge the high-quality paired reads, and each unique nucleotide sequence was defined as a clonotype. MiTCR v1.1 was used to align the clonotypes against IMGT TRBV, TRBD and TRBJ reference segments. Only V-J combinations with frequency above 0.0001, covering approximately 99% of repertoires, were analysed. The TCS score was defined as the ratio of F50 (clonal expansion) to E x V (chaos), calculated using BLOSUM62-based TCRdist between CDR3 peptides within each V-J. Welch's t-statistics and random forest reduced 500 to 550 V-J features to some 14, which were used in a naive Bayes classifier (R e1071). TCRdb applied fastp at Q25 and MiXCR to the public reads, then kept only in-frame beta chains. One record per CDR3 amino acid sequence lists the most common genes and DNA. In this record, the V and J calls reflect TCRdb's handling and not the investigators' own analysis. This sample has fewer than 400,000 distinct CDR3 sequences in its table, and more than 20% of those were observed once. The ten largest clones represent more than 60% of the sample.

Trimming removed 7 bases from V and 1 base from J; the gene matches leave 5 bases unexplained. CDR1 and CDR2, per the germline V gene, are SQVTM and ANQGSEA. From cysteine to phenylalanine, the CDR3 is 13 amino acids long. Only the CDR3 DNA stays, 39 bases, in frame from base 1. This sequence originates from a man aged 50 or older with Graves' hyperthyroidism. The chain couples TRBV29-1 to TRBJ1-1; 8 bases in the middle match TRBD1. The sequenced sample was blood. The CDR3 sequence is CSAQGQGNTEAFF. The nucleotides read TGCAGCGCCCAAGGACAGGGGAACACTGAAGCTTTCTTT. When the CDR3 is completed using the reference TRBV29-1 and TRBJ1-1 genes on either side, the full variable domain is SAVISQKPSRDICQRGTSLTIQCQVDSQVTMMFWYRQQPGQSLTLIATANQGSEATYESGFVIDKFPISRPNLTFSTLTVSNMSPEDSSIYLCSAQGQGNTEAFFGQGTRLTVV.